This T cell receptor (beta chain) emerged from a study of molecular identifiers for immune sequencing clone quantification. Study summary: Replicate experiments divided RNA from about 19,000 or 110,000 naive CD8 cells into five parts and sequenced four. Study-level findings and limits: Over 99% of effector molecules, yet under 1% of naive-cell molecules, were held by clones above 20 RNA copies.

The CDR3 has 12 amino acids. Looked up from germline, CDR1 is DFQATT and CDR2 is SNEGSKA (reference sequence). V was cut by 6 bases and J by 6 bases, with 14 bases left in between. This clonotype was seen many times. No antigen is known for it. It was with previously described methods and listed TCR primers that bulk TCR libraries were made. TCRdb reanalysed the PCR reads using MiXCR and keeps one entry per CDR3 protein. The data contain approximately 550,000 distinct CDR3 sequences, 20% to 25% of them singletons. The TCR originated in a human donor in good health. Some libraries in this study had Jurkat cell RNA spiked in. The sequencing input was naive CD8+ T cells from blood, with Jurkat cell RNA spiked in. Sample subset: FACS-sorted CD8+CD4-CCR7+CD45RA+ naive T cells. The gene calls are TRBV20-1 and TRBJ1-1; the D gene is possibly TRBD1 (5 bases). As DNA, the CDR3 is TGCAGTGCCAAGCAGGGAATAGCTGAAGCTTTCTTT. Amino acids: CSAKQGIAEAFF.